The source of this T cell receptor (beta chain) is a study of human T cells and chemical hapten exposure. Time point in this sample: patch test 1, 2 weeks after DPC sensitization. Treatment given: therapeutic diphenylcyclopropenone sensitization with weekly scalp DPC. Extraction yielded total RNA from whole blood (unfractionated). TCRdb redid the calling of the RACE reads with MiXCR, one entry per CDR3 protein. The sample carries some 200,000 distinct CDR3 sequences, approximately 20% recorded once. This clonotype was seen many times. Germline CDR1 and CDR2: MNHEY and SMNVEV (reference sequence). V was trimmed by 0 bases and J by 3 bases, leaving 5 bases between them. This CDR3 comprises 13 residues.

The input for sequencing was whole blood, taken in connection with sensitization to the hapten diphenylcyclopropenone (DPC). The genes are TRBV27 and TRBJ1-1, with D uncertain. The sequence was collected from a woman in her forties or fifties with alopecia areata. Some clones in this sample may be carry-over from other donors' samples. Here the CDR3 reads CASSLSYDTEAFF. The CDR3, as DNA: TGTGCCAGCAGTTTATCCTATGACACTGAAGCTTTCTTT.